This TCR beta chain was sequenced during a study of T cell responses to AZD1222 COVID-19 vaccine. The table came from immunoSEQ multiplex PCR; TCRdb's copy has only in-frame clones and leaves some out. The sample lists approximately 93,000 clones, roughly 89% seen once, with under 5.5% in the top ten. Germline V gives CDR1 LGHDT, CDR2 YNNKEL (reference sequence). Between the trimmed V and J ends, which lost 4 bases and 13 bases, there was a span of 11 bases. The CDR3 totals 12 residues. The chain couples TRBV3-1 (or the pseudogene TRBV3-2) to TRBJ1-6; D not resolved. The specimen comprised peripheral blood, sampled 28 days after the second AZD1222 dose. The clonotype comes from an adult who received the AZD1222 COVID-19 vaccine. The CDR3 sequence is CASSLPGAPLHF. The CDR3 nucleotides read TGTGCCAGCAGCCTGCCCGGAGCGCCCCTCCACTTT.